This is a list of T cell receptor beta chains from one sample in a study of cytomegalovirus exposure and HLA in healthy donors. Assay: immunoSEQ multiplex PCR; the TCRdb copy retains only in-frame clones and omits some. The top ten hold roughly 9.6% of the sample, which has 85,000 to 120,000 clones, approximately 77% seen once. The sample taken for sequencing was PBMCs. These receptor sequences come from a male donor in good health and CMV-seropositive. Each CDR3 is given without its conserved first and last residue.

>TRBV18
ASSPGQGASGYT
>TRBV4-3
ASSQGSRTDTQY
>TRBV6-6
ASSAMREQF
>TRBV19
ASSTADRGYEQY
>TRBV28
ASSFLVRAVDGEAF
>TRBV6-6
ASRTGGPRNEQF
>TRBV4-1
ASSQVRGQGSFGANVLT
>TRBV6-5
ASSLPEQGPNGYT
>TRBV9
ASSVGGYEQF
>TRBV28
ASSFAGGNQPQH